The clone carrying this T cell receptor beta chain was counted many times. No antigen is known for it. Assembly of TCR beta libraries relied on iRepertoire HTBI primers together with Arm-PCR of CDR3 regions. MiXCR, run by TCRdb on the multiplex PCR reads, gives a single entry per CDR3 protein. The sample lists around 400,000 distinct CDR3 sequences, about 16% occurring once. The CDR3 sequence is 14 residues long. J gave up 7 bases and V 6 bases, and 8 bases lay outside the gene matches. Germline lookup yields CDR1 MNHNS and CDR2 SASEGT. These data originate in a study of regulatory T cells in long-lasting Graves disease. Regarding the study as a whole: Segments TRBV28, TRBJ1-2 and TRBJ2-5 showed preferential usage in persistent disease.

Time point meaning: newly diagnosed GD, antithyroid drugs for less than 3 months. PBMC-extracted RNA yielded the TCR library. This TCR came from a female donor with Graves disease. The source material was peripheral blood mononuclear cells (PBMCs), sampled at new diagnosis, from a patient treated with antithyroid drugs. The V and J genes are TRBV6-1 and TRBJ1-2; 10 nucleotides align to TRBD1. This CDR3 is CASSLGTGEGGYTF. The CDR3 bases are TGTGCCAGCAGCCTAGGGACAGGGGAAGGTGGCTACACCTTC.